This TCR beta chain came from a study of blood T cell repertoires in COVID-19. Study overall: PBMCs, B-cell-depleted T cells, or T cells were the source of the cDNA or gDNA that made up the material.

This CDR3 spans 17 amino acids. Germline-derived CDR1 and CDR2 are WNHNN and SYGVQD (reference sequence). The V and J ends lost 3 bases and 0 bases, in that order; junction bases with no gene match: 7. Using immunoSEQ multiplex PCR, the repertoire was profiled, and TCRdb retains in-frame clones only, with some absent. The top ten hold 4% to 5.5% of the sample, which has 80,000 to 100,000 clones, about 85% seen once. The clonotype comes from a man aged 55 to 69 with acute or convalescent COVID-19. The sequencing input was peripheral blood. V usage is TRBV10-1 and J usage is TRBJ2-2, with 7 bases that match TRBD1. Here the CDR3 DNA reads TGCGCCAGCAGTGATCCAAAAGACAGGGCGAACACCGGGGAGCTGTTTTTT. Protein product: CASSDPKDRANTGELFF.